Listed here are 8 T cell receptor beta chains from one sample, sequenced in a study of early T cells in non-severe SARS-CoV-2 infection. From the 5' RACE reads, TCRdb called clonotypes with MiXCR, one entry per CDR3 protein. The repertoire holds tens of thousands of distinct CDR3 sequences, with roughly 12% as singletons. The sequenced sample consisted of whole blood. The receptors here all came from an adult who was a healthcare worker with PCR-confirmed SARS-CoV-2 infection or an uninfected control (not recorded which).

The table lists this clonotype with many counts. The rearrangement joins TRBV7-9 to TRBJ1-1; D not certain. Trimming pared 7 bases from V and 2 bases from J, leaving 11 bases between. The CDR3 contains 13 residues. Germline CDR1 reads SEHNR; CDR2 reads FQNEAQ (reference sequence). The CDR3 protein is CASIPGGNTEAFF. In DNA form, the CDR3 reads TGTGCCAGCATACCGGGAGGAAACACTGAAGCTTTCTTT. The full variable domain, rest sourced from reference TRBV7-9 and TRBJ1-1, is DTGVSQNPRHKITKRGQNVTFRCDPISEHNRLYWYRQTLGQGPEFLTYFQNEAQLEKSRLLSDRFSAERPKGSFSTLEIQRTEQGDSAMYLCASIPGGNTEAFFGQGTRLTVV.

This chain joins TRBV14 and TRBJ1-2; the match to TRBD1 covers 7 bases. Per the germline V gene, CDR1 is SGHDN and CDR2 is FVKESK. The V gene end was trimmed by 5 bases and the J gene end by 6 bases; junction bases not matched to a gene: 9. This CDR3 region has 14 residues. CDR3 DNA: TGTGCCAGCAGCGAGGACAGGCTGGAGGATGGCTACACCTTC. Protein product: CASSEDRLEDGYTF.

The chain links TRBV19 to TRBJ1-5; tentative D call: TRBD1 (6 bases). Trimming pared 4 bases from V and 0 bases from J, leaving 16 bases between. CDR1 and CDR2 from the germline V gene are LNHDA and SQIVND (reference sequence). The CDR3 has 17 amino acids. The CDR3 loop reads CASSTLTGSFSNQPQHF. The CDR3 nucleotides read TGTGCCAGTAGTACCCTGACAGGATCTTTTAGCAATCAGCCCCAGCATTTT.

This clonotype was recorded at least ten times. CDR3 loop: CSVVWGRLYNEQFF. The DNA for the CDR3 is TGCAGCGTTGTTTGGGGGCGTCTATACAATGAGCAGTTCTTC. The chain employs TRBV29-1 and TRBJ2-1; D perhaps matches TRBD1 (6 bases). This CDR3 is 14 amino acids long. V lost 4 bases, J lost 4 bases, and 14 bases lay in between. The germline V gene encodes CDR1 SQVTM and CDR2 ANQGSEA.

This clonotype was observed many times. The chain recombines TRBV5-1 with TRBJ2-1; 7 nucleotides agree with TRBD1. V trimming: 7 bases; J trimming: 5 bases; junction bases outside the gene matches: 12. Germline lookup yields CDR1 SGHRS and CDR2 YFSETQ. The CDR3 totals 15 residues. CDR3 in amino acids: CASSLGTAVNNEQFF. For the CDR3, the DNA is TGCGCCAGCTCGTTGGGGACAGCGGTCAACAATGAGCAGTTCTTC.

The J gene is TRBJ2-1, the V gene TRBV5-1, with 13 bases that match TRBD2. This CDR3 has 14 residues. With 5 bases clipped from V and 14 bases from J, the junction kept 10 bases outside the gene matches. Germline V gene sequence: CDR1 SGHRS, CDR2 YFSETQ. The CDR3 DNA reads TGCGCCAGCAGTCCCATGGGGACTAGCGGGGCCAAGTTCTTC. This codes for CASSPMGTSGAKFF.

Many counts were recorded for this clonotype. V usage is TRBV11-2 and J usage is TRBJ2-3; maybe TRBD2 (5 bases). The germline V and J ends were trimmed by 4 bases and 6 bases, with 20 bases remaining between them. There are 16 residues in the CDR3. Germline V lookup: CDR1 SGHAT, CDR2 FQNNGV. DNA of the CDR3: TGTGCCAGCAGCTCTCGGGCCCGGACTGACCCTGATACGCAGTATTTT. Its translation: CASSSRARTDPDTQYF.

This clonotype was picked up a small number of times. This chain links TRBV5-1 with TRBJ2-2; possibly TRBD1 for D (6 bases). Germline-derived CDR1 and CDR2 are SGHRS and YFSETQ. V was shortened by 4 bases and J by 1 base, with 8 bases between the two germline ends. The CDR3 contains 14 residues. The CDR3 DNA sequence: TGCGCCAGCAGCCCGGGACAGAACACCGGGGAGCTGTTTTTT. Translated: CASSPGQNTGELFF.